This T cell receptor (beta chain) appears in the sequencing data of a study of blood T cell repertoires in COVID-19. The overall study: The United States, Italy and Spain supplied acute and convalescent COVID-19 samples. Nucleic acid was either cDNA or gDNA, and it came from T cells, B-cell-depleted T cells, or PBMCs.

As regards this clone: One end of the junction fails to match germline, which may point to a read error.

Original data processing: Amplification of reference gene primers was used by the study to estimate nucleated cell counts. Here immunoSEQ multiplex PCR was the method, and the copy in TCRdb shows in-frame clones only, minus some. D and trimming were read from the DNA, whereas the V and J calls and clone size are those reported in that table. The sample lists a few hundred thousand clones; approximately 85% were seen once. CDR1 and CDR2 (germline): SGHAT, FQNNGV. The CDR3 contains 18 residues. The rearrangement links TRBV11-2 to TRBJ2-1; 11 positions agree with TRBD1. The sequenced material came from peripheral blood. This clonotype was sampled from a human donor in a cohort sampled during active COVID-19. As DNA, the CDR3 is TGTGCCAGCAGCTACCGGGACAGGGGGTTTGTCAGCCACAATAAGCAGTTCTTC. As protein: CASSYRDRGFVSHNKQFF.